This is a list of T cell receptor beta chains from one sample in a study of T cell responses to AZD1222 COVID-19 vaccine. Here immunoSEQ multiplex PCR was the method, and the copy in TCRdb shows in-frame clones only, minus some. The sample includes about 180,000 clones, 90% of them seen just once. This sample comprised peripheral blood, obtained on day 0 of AZD1222 vaccination. Source of these receptors: an adult in good health. The CDR3 runs from the conserved cysteine through the conserved F or W. Each record gives: V gene, clone size, CDR3 protein. Some rows have no size entry. The others give once, few or many, or a class for an expanded clone.

v_call: TRBV9
clone_size: NA
cdr3_aa: CASSVRDGAYEQYF

v_call: TRBV6-2/TRBV6-3
clone_size: NA
cdr3_aa: CASSPLTGMNTEAFF

v_call: TRBV19
clone_size: NA
cdr3_aa: CASSLGGSNEKLFF

v_call: TRBV19
clone_size: NA
cdr3_aa: CASKEEGSNQPQHF

v_call: TRBV7-8
clone_size: NA
cdr3_aa: CASSLGQTAEAFF

v_call: TRBV2
clone_size: NA
cdr3_aa: CASNKRAGNQPQHF

v_call: TRBV19
clone_size: few
cdr3_aa: CASSSVPPYEQYF

v_call: TRBV19
clone_size: NA
cdr3_aa: CASSTLPSETQYF

v_call: TRBV19
clone_size: once
cdr3_aa: CASSKGGEYNEQFF

v_call: TRBV11-2
clone_size: once
cdr3_aa: CASSYNGGNSPLHF

v_call: TRBV7-9
clone_size: NA
cdr3_aa: CASSLVPYEAFF

v_call: TRBV12-3/TRBV12-4
clone_size: NA
cdr3_aa: CASSLVGIYEQYF

v_call: TRBV29-1
clone_size: NA
cdr3_aa: CSVMVSGGREQYF